This T cell receptor (beta chain) was sequenced in a study of cytomegalovirus exposure and HLA in healthy donors. Whole-study results and caveats: Generally TCR sequences proved uncommon, though certain public TCRs appeared in numerous donors.

CDR3 size: 17 residues. V lost 0 bases and J 0 bases, leaving 15 bases between the germline ends. Germline-derived CDR1 and CDR2 are SGHVS and FQNEAQ. With regard to this clone: The antigen remains undetermined.

Profiling relied on immunoSEQ multiplex PCR, and the TCRdb table lists in-frame clones only, not all of them. The sample has 150,000 or so clones; roughly 89% are singletons. This rearrangement joins TRBV7-8 to TRBJ2-7; a weak D match, TRBD2 (5 bases). The specimen was PBMCs. The clonotype originates from a woman between 18 and 29 years old in good health and CMV-seronegative. The CDR3 reads CASSLAFTREGSYEQYF. The CDR3 DNA sequence: TGTGCCAGCAGCTTAGCTTTTACGCGCGAGGGCTCCTACGAGCAGTACTTC.